This TCR beta chain was sequenced for a study of blood T cell repertoires in COVID-19. Overall study: Samples of COVID-19 (acute and convalescent) were obtained from the United States, Italy and Spain. The analysed material was cDNA or gDNA that came from T cells, B-cell-depleted T cells, or PBMCs.

Trimming at V came to 5 bases and at J to 7 bases, leaving 7 bases not matched to a gene. Germline V gives CDR1 LNHDA, CDR2 SQIVND (reference sequence). The CDR3 contains 13 residues. In this sample, this clone turned up once. Sequencing was performed with immunoSEQ multiplex PCR; in TCRdb, only in-frame clones are kept and a portion is missing. The sample contains under 200,000 clones, 70% to 90% of which appear only once. The receptor comes from a man between 40 and 49 years old with active or convalescent COVID-19. The genes are TRBV19 and TRBJ1-1; the match to TRBD1 covers 7 bases. The specimen sequenced was peripheral blood. The CDR3 here is CASSHMTGIEAFF. Written as DNA, the CDR3 is TGTGCCAGTAGTCACATGACAGGGATTGAAGCTTTCTTT. Looking up the rest from reference TRBV19 and TRBJ1-1 gives the full variable domain: DGGITQSPKYLFRKEGQNVTLSCEQNLNHDAMYWYRQDPGQGLRLIYYSQIVNDFQKGDIAEGYSVSREKKESFPLTVTSAQKNPTAFYLCASSHMTGIEAFFGQGTRLTVV.